This record covers a single T cell receptor beta chain. Its cognate antigen is unknown. These data originate in a study of graft-versus-host responses after intestinal transplantation. V lost 3 bases and J 4 bases, leaving 15 bases between the germline ends. The V gene's germline CDR1 is ENHRY and CDR2 SYGVKD. There are 15 residues in the CDR3. TCRdb's table, derived via immunoSEQ multiplex PCR, lists solely in-frame clones and lacks some. The sample contains about 120,000 clones, just under 95% of which appear only once. The sequence was obtained from a human donor who received an intestinal transplant. Here the sequenced sample was unstimulated CD4+ T cells sorted from spleen or lymph node cells, taken before intestinal transplant. The rearrangement links TRBV10-3 to TRBJ1-2; D is possibly TRBD1 (5 bases). The CDR3, as DNA: TGTGCCATCAGTGACACAGGAAGTGGGACCTATGGCTACACCTTC. Protein product: CAISDTGSGTYGYTF.